These 28 T cell receptor beta chains share one sample of origin, sequenced in a study of Ad26.COV2.S vaccination and SARS-CoV-2 variants. The treatment was: about 20 received Ad26.COV2.S at low or high dose, single or two shots; about 5 received placebo; per-sample allocation not given. After the first vaccine or placebo injection, samples were drawn on day 63. Some clones are missing from TCRdb's copy, which holds only in-frame ones; the method was immunoSEQ multiplex PCR. The data hold 200,000 to 250,000 clones, with around 87% observed a single time. This material consisted of peripheral blood, taken in a trial of Ad26.COV2.S vaccine versus placebo. The receptor set was obtained from a person between 18 and 65 years old who received the Ad26.COV2.S COVID-19 vaccine or a placebo.

The V call is TRBV19, the J call TRBJ1-1; no definite D call. The CDR3 contains 13 residues. Germline assignment: CDR1 LNHDA and CDR2 SQIVND (reference sequence). Trimming took off 5 bases at V and 3 bases at J, with 10 bases between the two ends. CDR3 DNA: TGTGCCAGTAGTGGGCAGTTCGACACTGAAGCTTTCTTT. Translated, it gives CASSGQFDTEAFF.

The J gene is TRBJ2-7, the V gene TRBV28, with no clear D. CDR1 and CDR2 (germline): MDHEN, SYDVKM. V dropped 8 bases and J dropped 4 bases, with 9 bases sitting between them. The CDR3 loop spans 11 amino acids. The CDR3: CASGGQYEQYF. The CDR3 DNA reads TGTGCCAGCGGCGGCCAATACGAGCAGTACTTC.

The chain couples TRBV18 to TRBJ2-7; 7 positions match TRBD1. The CDR3 runs 16 residues. Germline CDR1 reads KGHSH; CDR2 reads LQKENI. J lost 0 bases, V lost 5 bases, and 10 bases had no gene match. The CDR3 loop is CASSKGSGTVSYEQYF. The CDR3 nucleotides read TGTGCCAGCTCAAAGGGATCCGGGACAGTCTCCTACGAGCAGTACTTC.

This chain joins TRBV28 and TRBJ1-4; unclear D gene. V was trimmed by 1 base and J by 0 bases, leaving 9 bases between them. Germline values: CDR1 MDHEN, CDR2 SYDVKM. This CDR3 is built from 16 residues. The CDR3 reads CASSLLASTTNEKLFF. DNA for the CDR3: TGTGCCAGCAGTTTATTAGCAAGTACAACTAATGAAAAACTGTTTTTT.

To note about this clone: The same CDR3 arises from other DNA sequences in this sample as well. The rearrangement uses TRBV28 and TRBJ1-2, with a weak D call TRBD1 (5 bases). Per germline, CDR1 MDHEN and CDR2 SYDVKM. The CDR3 contains 13 residues. Trimming removed 6 bases from V and 4 bases from J, with 12 bases in between. The CDR3 bases are TGTGCCAGCAGCCTGAATAGGGGCTATGGCTACACCTTC. The encoded protein is CASSLNRGYGYTF.

This rearrangement joins TRBV24-1 to TRBJ1-2; 8 bases line up with TRBD1. The CDR3 extends over 15 amino acids. Trimming at V came to 2 bases and at J to 2 bases, leaving 3 bases not matched to a gene. Germline assignment: CDR1 KGHDR and CDR2 SFDVKD. CDR3 sequence reads: CATSDSRTGNYGYTF. The CDR3 region has the DNA TGTGCCACCAGTGATTCTAGGACAGGGAACTATGGCTACACCTTC.

This chain uses TRBV6-2 or TRBV6-3 with TRBJ1-2; no firm D call. The CDR3 is 12 residues long. V was cut by 2 bases and J by 12 bases, with 13 bases left in between. Germline loops: CDR1 MNHEY, CDR2 SVGEGT. The CDR3 sequence: CASSYPAGNNTF. CDR3 coding DNA: TGTGCCAGCAGTTACCCGGCGGGTAACAACACCTTC.

V and J are TRBV5-1 and TRBJ1-6; D might be TRBD1 (5 bases). Germline V lookup: CDR1 SGHRS, CDR2 YFSETQ. The CDR3 contains 17 residues. V lost 4 bases and J lost 0, with 14 bases in between. This chain's CDR3 is CASSPGSLSSYNSPLHF. CDR3 sequence (DNA): TGCGCCAGCAGCCCAGGGTCATTGAGCTCCTATAATTCACCCCTCCACTTT. The full variable domain, its missing parts supplied by reference TRBV5-1 and TRBJ1-6, is KAGVTQTPRYLIKTRGQQVTLSCSPISGHRSVSWYQQTPGQGLQFLFEYFSETQRNKGNFPGRFSGRQFSNSRSEMNVSTLELGDSALYLCASSPGSLSSYNSPLHFGNGTRLTVT.

The CDR3 here is CASSPVGGGDGYTF. CDR3 in DNA: TGTGCCAGCAGCCCGGTGGGGGGCGGAGATGGCTACACCTTC. This rearrangement joins TRBV3-1 (or the pseudogene TRBV3-2) to TRBJ1-2; the D gene is possibly TRBD1 (6 bases). The CDR3 spans 14 residues. Germline V lookup: CDR1 LGHDT, CDR2 YNNKEL (reference sequence). Trimming took 4 bases from V and 6 from J, leaving 15 bases between them.

V usage is TRBV3-1 (or the pseudogene TRBV3-2) and J usage is TRBJ2-4; tentative D call: TRBD2 (6 bases). This CDR3 is built from 15 residues. V was shortened by 1 base and J by 7 bases, with 14 bases between the two germline ends. Germline loops: CDR1 LGHDT, CDR2 YNNKEL (reference sequence). This chain's CDR3 is CASSQGRAGGNIQYF. Written as DNA, the CDR3 is TGTGCCAGCAGCCAAGGCCGAGCGGGCGGGAACATTCAGTACTTC.

This clone was seen once. CDR3 sequence (DNA): TGTGCCAGCAGACCCGGGACAGCCAATCAGCCCCAGCATTTT. Its protein product is CASRPGTANQPQHF. This rearrangement joins TRBV28 to TRBJ1-5; 7 bases fit TRBD1. The V segment lost 6 bases and the J segment 3 bases; nucleotides outside the gene matches: 5. The CDR3 has 14 residues. Germline CDR1 reads MDHEN; CDR2 reads SYDVKM.

This clone was counted only a few times. The chain links TRBV12-5 to TRBJ1-2; D is uncertain. V lost 3 bases and J lost 3, with 11 bases in between. The CDR3 contains 14 residues. Germline loops: CDR1 LGHNT, CDR2 FRNRAP. Here the CDR3 DNA reads TGTGCTAGTGGTTTCGGACGGGGATACTATGGCTACACCTTC. This gives the protein CASGFGRGYYGYTF.

The J gene is TRBJ2-7, the V gene TRBV5-6; no clear D. Germline V gene lookup returns CDR1 SGHDT and CDR2 YYEEEE. CDR3 length: 13 residues. V gave up 1 base and J gave up 2 bases, with 7 bases separating them. The CDR3 region has the DNA TGTGCCAGCAGCTTGCCCGCCACCTACGAGCAGTACTTC. It translates to CASSLPATYEQYF.

The chain employs TRBV7-2 and TRBJ1-4, with TRBD1 matching 8 bases. Germline V gene sequence: CDR1 SGHTA, CDR2 FQGNSA. Losses at the gene ends were 0 bases for V and 3 bases for J; bases not matched to a gene: 3. The CDR3 contains 16 residues. The CDR3 region is CASSLARTGSNEKLFF. For the CDR3, the DNA is TGTGCCAGCAGCTTAGCCAGGACAGGGTCTAATGAAAAACTGTTTTTT. The variable domain in full, completed from reference TRBV7-2 and TRBJ1-4, reads GAGVSQSPSNKVTEKGKDVELRCDPISGHTALYWYRQSLGQGLEFLIYFQGNSAPDKSGLPSDRFSAERTGGSVSTLTIQRTQQEDSAVYLCASSLARTGSNEKLFFGSGTQLSVL.

The J gene is TRBJ1-2, the V gene TRBV29-1; a weak D match, TRBD1 (5 bases). V dropped 6 bases and J dropped 8 bases, with 25 bases sitting between them. This CDR3 region has 15 residues. Germline CDR1 and CDR2: SQVTM and ANQGSEA. The CDR3 here is CSVASMGSLAGGYTF. The CDR3 nucleotides read TGCAGCGTCGCTTCGATGGGGAGTTTAGCAGGGGGCTACACCTTC.

The V call is TRBV5-1, the J call TRBJ2-7; 12 bases map to TRBD2. The CDR3 spans 15 residues. Germline CDR1 and CDR2: SGHRS and YFSETQ. With V trimmed by 3 bases and J by 3 bases, 4 bases remained unmatched. CDR3: CASSWTSGNIYEQYF. CDR3 nucleotide sequence: TGCGCCAGCAGCTGGACTAGCGGGAATATCTACGAGCAGTACTTC.

This chain uses TRBV19 with TRBJ2-1, with D tentatively TRBD1 or TRBD2 (5 bases each). Germline V lookup: CDR1 LNHDA, CDR2 SQIVND (reference sequence). Trimming took off 0 bases at V and 0 bases at J, with 15 bases between the two ends. The CDR3 covers 18 residues. DNA for the CDR3: TGTGCCAGTAGTATAGATATCGGGACCCACAGCTCCTACAATGAGCAGTTCTTC. Translated, it gives CASSIDIGTHSSYNEQFF.

The chain has TRBV28 and TRBJ2-7, with 11 bases fitting TRBD2. From germline, CDR1 is MDHEN and CDR2 SYDVKM. This CDR3 spans 19 amino acids. The V gene end was trimmed by 2 bases and the J gene end by 2 bases; junction bases not matched to a gene: 14. The CDR3 region has the DNA TGTGCCAGCAGTTTACCCCCGGTCGGGACTAGCGGATTTACCTACGAGCAGTACTTC. It yields the protein CASSLPPVGTSGFTYEQYF.

The J gene is TRBJ1-5, the V gene TRBV28, with 7 bases lining up with TRBD1. The CDR3 has 14 amino acids. Germline-derived CDR1 and CDR2 are MDHEN and SYDVKM. The junction had 4 bases not matched to a gene; V was cut back by 3 bases and J by 5 bases. The CDR3 coding sequence is TGTGCCAGCAGTTTTGACAGGGCGGATCAGCCCCAGCATTTT. Protein sequence: CASSFDRADQPQHF.

The chain uses TRBV4-3 and TRBJ2-2, with 11 bases that match TRBD2. Germline CDR1 and CDR2: LGHNA and YSLEER. Losses at the gene ends were 0 bases for V and 2 bases for J; bases not matched to a gene: 5. This CDR3 is built from 18 residues. CDR3 nucleotides: TGCGCCAGCAGCCAAGACGGGACTAGCGGCACTAACACCGGGGAGCTGTTTTTT. Translated, it gives CASSQDGTSGTNTGELFF.

The chain links TRBV2 to TRBJ2-7; D unresolved. CDR3 length: 16 amino acids. V was shortened by 5 bases and J by 4 bases, with 21 bases between the two germline ends. Germline V gene sequence: CDR1 SNHLY, CDR2 FYNNEI. The CDR3 sequence: CASSQSPLGSAYEQYF. The DNA of the CDR3 is TGTGCCAGCAGTCAGTCCCCTCTCGGTTCGGCTTACGAGCAGTACTTC.

This clone has only a few counts. The chain couples TRBV3-1 (or the pseudogene TRBV3-2) to TRBJ2-7, with D maybe TRBD1 (6 bases). The CDR3 loop spans 16 amino acids. V was cut by 4 bases and J by 7 bases, with 23 bases left in between. In germline, CDR1 is LGHDT, CDR2 YNNKEL (reference sequence). CDR3 nucleotides: TGTGCCAGCAGCCCGTGGTGGGACACCCCCCGAGGGGAGCAGTACTTC. It encodes CASSPWWDTPRGEQYF.

This CDR3 is CASSPGTVGEQFF. The DNA for the CDR3 is TGCGCCAGCAGCCCCGGGACCGTCGGGGAGCAGTTCTTC. This chain connects TRBV5-1 to TRBJ2-1; D possibly uses TRBD1 or TRBD2 (5 bases each). There are 13 residues in the CDR3. CDR1 is SGHRS and CDR2 is YFSETQ in the germline V gene. Between the trimmed V and J ends, which lost 4 bases and 10 bases, there was a span of 15 bases. Together with reference TRBV5-1 and TRBJ2-1, the CDR3 gives the full variable domain: KAGVTQTPRYLIKTRGQQVTLSCSPISGHRSVSWYQQTPGQGLQFLFEYFSETQRNKGNFPGRFSGRQFSNSRSEMNVSTLELGDSALYLCASSPGTVGEQFFGPGTRLTVL.

This chain joins TRBV24-1 and TRBJ2-1; D is perhaps TRBD2 (7 bases). Germline CDR1 reads KGHDR; CDR2 reads SFDVKD. Trimming stripped 0 bases from V and 6 bases from J, with 17 bases between. CDR3 length: 17 residues. The CDR3 reads CATSDLGAGGRGNEQFF. CDR3 sequence (DNA): TGTGCCACCAGTGATTTGGGCGCCGGGGGGCGAGGCAATGAGCAGTTCTTC.

V and J are TRBV28 and TRBJ1-1; D is ambiguous. Trimming left V 6 bases short and J 1 base short, with 6 bases between. Germline CDR1 is MDHEN and CDR2 is SYDVKM. The CDR3 is 12 amino acids. The CDR3 here is CASRPPNTEAFF. The CDR3 bases are TGTGCCAGCAGACCTCCGAACACTGAAGCTTTCTTT.

This chain joins TRBV12-3 or TRBV12-4 and TRBJ1-2; the D gene is possibly TRBD1 (5 bases). This CDR3 contains 13 residues. Trimming pared 3 bases from V and 0 bases from J, leaving 5 bases between. In DNA form, the CDR3 reads TGTGCCAGCAGTTTGACAGCTAACTATGGCTACACCTTC. Translating gives CASSLTANYGYTF.

The chain recombines TRBV7-8 with TRBJ1-1; tentative D call: TRBD1 (5 bases). The CDR3 has 15 residues. CDR1 and CDR2 from the germline V gene are SGHVS and FQNEAQ. V was shortened by 2 bases and J by 5 bases, with 15 bases between the two germline ends. The CDR3 sequence is CASSLNRARGTEAFF. CDR3 nucleotide sequence: TGTGCCAGCAGCTTAAATCGGGCGCGGGGGACTGAAGCTTTCTTT.

V usage is TRBV7-9 and J usage is TRBJ2-2, with TRBD2 as a possible D gene (5 bases). The CDR3 extends over 15 amino acids. Germline CDR1 SEHNR, CDR2 FQNEAQ (reference sequence). V was cut by 2 bases and J by 1 base, with 8 bases left in between. This CDR3 reads CASSLTEENTGELFF. The CDR3 DNA sequence: TGTGCCAGCAGCTTAACGGAGGAGAACACCGGGGAGCTGTTTTTT.